A selection of T cell receptor beta chains follows, all from one sample in a study of blood T cell repertoires in COVID-19. The assay was immunoSEQ multiplex PCR, and TCRdb's table has in-frame clones only and misses some. The sample lists around 160,000 clones; around 85% were seen once. Sequencing was performed on peripheral blood. The receptors were sampled from a woman in her thirties or forties with active or convalescent COVID-19. The CDR3 runs from the conserved cysteine through the conserved F or W. Fields, in order: D gene, J gene, clone size, V gene, CDR3 protein, CDR3 DNA. The D gene is left open where the match is weak. The size field is filled for only some rows; it gives once, few, many or a size class.

>NA|TRBJ1-1|NA|TRBV5-1
CASSPGGLWAFF
TGCGCCAGCAGCCCAGGCGGGTTATGGGCTTTCTTT
>TRBD1|TRBJ2-3|NA|TRBV27
CASSLTGRQGITDTQYF
TGTGCCAGCAGTTTAACCGGACGACAGGGGATCACAGATACGCAGTATTTT
>NA|TRBJ1-3|NA|TRBV28
CASSWSVPSGNTIYF
TGTGCCAGCAGTTGGTCAGTTCCGTCTGGAAACACCATATATTTT
>TRBD2|TRBJ2-2|NA|TRBV7-2
CASSLGLAGSTGELFF
TGTGCCAGCAGCTTAGGGTTAGCGGGAAGCACCGGGGAGCTGTTTTTT
>NA|TRBJ1-5|NA|TRBV21-1
CASRKQGRQPQHF
TGTGCCAGCAGGAAACAGGGTCGGCAGCCCCAGCATTTT
>NA|TRBJ1-3|NA|TRBV5-6
CASSLGVLRSGNTIYF
TGTGCCAGCAGCTTGGGAGTATTACGCTCTGGAAACACCATATATTTT
>NA|TRBJ2-7|once|TRBV15
CATSERRPSYEQYF
TGTGCCACCAGCGAGAGGAGACCCTCCTACGAGCAGTACTTC
>NA|TRBJ1-1|NA|TRBV5-1
CASSLSQGEAFF
TGCGCCAGCAGCTTGTCCCAGGGAGAAGCTTTCTTT
>NA|TRBJ2-2|NA|TRBV5-1
CASSLALWQTGELFF
TGCGCCAGCAGCTTGGCGCTTTGGCAGACCGGGGAGCTGTTTTTT
>TRBD1|TRBJ2-1|NA|TRBV5-6
CASSQTGGTYNEQFF
TGTGCCAGCAGCCAGACAGGGGGCACCTACAATGAGCAGTTCTTC
>NA|TRBJ1-1|few|TRBV10-3
CAISESGEGNTEAFF
TGTGCCATCAGTGAGTCAGGGGAGGGAAACACTGAAGCTTTCTTT
>NA|TRBJ2-7|NA|TRBV3-1/TRBV3-2
CASSQGSEPGEQYF
TGTGCCAGCAGCCAAGGGTCGGAGCCGGGTGAGCAGTACTTC
>NA|TRBJ2-7|NA|TRBV10-3
CAISEPTGYEQYF
TGTGCCATCAGTGAGCCTACAGGGTACGAGCAGTACTTC
>NA|TRBJ2-2|once|TRBV19
CASSIGLAPSLYTGELFF
TGTGCCAGTAGTATTGGTCTAGCGCCGAGTTTGTACACCGGGGAGCTGTTTTTT
>NA|TRBJ1-5|NA|TRBV2
CASSPGRSNQPQHF
TGTGCCAGCAGCCCCGGGAGAAGCAATCAGCCCCAGCATTTT
>TRBD2|TRBJ2-3|NA|TRBV20-1
CSASQRAAGAGGDTQYF
TGCAGTGCTAGTCAACGCGCGGCGGGGGCGGGGGGGGATACGCAGTATTTT
>NA|TRBJ2-3|NA|TRBV7-2
CASSLPPVDTQYF
TGTGCCAGCAGCTTACCCCCCGTCGATACGCAGTATTTT
>TRBD1|TRBJ1-2|NA|TRBV28
CASLITGERRYTF
TGTGCCAGCTTAATAACAGGGGAGCGGCGCTACACCTTC
>TRBD1|TRBJ2-7|NA|TRBV10-2
CASSGQGSTAQYF
TGCGCCAGCAGCGGACAGGGTAGTACAGCGCAGTACTTC
>TRBD1|TRBJ1-4|once|TRBV2
CASRKGAGPNNEKLFF
TGTGCCAGCAGAAAGGGGGCAGGGCCAAACAATGAAAAACTGTTTTTT
>TRBD1|TRBJ2-6|NA|TRBV11-2
CASSFQGAISGANVLTF
TGTGCCAGCAGCTTTCAGGGGGCGATCTCTGGGGCCAACGTCCTGACTTTC
>TRBD1|TRBJ1-3|NA|TRBV30
CAWSAGGGNTIYF
TGTGCCTGGAGTGCAGGGGGGGGAAACACCATATATTTT
>NA|TRBJ2-7|once|TRBV27
CASSFLGSPSYEQYF
TGTGCCAGCAGTTTCCTAGGGAGCCCCTCCTACGAGCAGTACTTC
>NA|TRBJ1-5|NA|TRBV28
CASSSVRQPQHF
TGTGCCAGCAGTTCAGTGAGGCAGCCCCAGCATTTT
>NA|TRBJ1-4|NA|TRBV4-1
CASSQVVQGPREKLFF
TGCGCCAGCAGCCAAGTGGTACAGGGTCCTAGGGAAAAACTGTTTTTT
>TRBD1|TRBJ1-1|NA|TRBV3-1/TRBV3-2
CASSPSDRRGTEAFF
TGTGCCAGCAGCCCGTCGGACAGGAGAGGAACTGAAGCTTTCTTT
>TRBD1|TRBJ1-1|NA|TRBV28
CASLNPRGRAEAFF
TGTGCCAGCCTCAATCCGAGGGGGCGGGCTGAAGCTTTCTTT
>NA|TRBJ1-1|NA|TRBV7-4
CASSLTGPDTEAFF
TGTGCCAGCAGCTTAACAGGGCCGGACACTGAAGCTTTCTTT
>TRBD1|TRBJ1-3|NA|TRBV4-3
CASSPGDSPQDTIYF
TGCGCCAGCAGCCCGGGGGACAGCCCCCAGGACACCATATATTTT
>TRBD2|TRBJ2-1|NA|TRBV18
CASSPGWTSGTSSYNEQFF
TGTGCCAGCTCACCAGGTTGGACTAGCGGGACGAGCTCCTACAATGAGCAGTTCTTC
>NA|TRBJ2-2|NA|TRBV2
CASSEIWTTWNTGELFF
TGTGCCAGCAGTGAAATTTGGACTACTTGGAACACCGGGGAGCTGTTTTTT
>NA|TRBJ2-7|NA|TRBV27
CASSLSGSPYEQYF
TGTGCCAGCAGTTTATCGGGCAGCCCCTACGAGCAGTACTTC
>TRBD2|TRBJ2-7|NA|TRBV6-5
CATAEGLAASYEQYF
TGTGCCACCGCCGAGGGACTAGCGGCGTCCTACGAGCAGTACTTC
>NA|TRBJ1-1|NA|TRBV30
CAWQRELSTEAFF
TGTGCCTGGCAGCGGGAGTTGTCGACTGAAGCTTTCTTT
>NA|TRBJ1-1|NA|TRBV5-4
CASSLDYFGNTEAFF
TGTGCCAGCAGCTTGGATTACTTCGGGAACACTGAAGCTTTCTTT
>NA|TRBJ1-2|NA|TRBV6-5
CASSYSMVPQGYGYTF
TGTGCCAGCAGTTACTCGATGGTCCCCCAGGGATATGGCTACACCTTC
>NA|TRBJ1-3|NA|TRBV6-6
CASMGGVSGNTIYF
TGTGCCAGCATGGGGGGAGTCTCTGGAAACACCATATATTTT
>NA|TRBJ1-2|few|TRBV7-2
CASRADSYGYTF
TGTGCCAGCAGAGCGGACAGCTATGGCTACACCTTC
>TRBD2|TRBJ2-1|NA|TRBV9
CASSPSPAGVNNEQFF
TGTGCCAGCAGCCCATCGCCAGCGGGAGTAAACAATGAGCAGTTCTTC
>NA|TRBJ1-6|NA|TRBV13
CASSFWGTGSYNSPLHF
TGTGCCAGCAGCTTCTGGGGCACCGGCTCCTATAATTCACCCCTCCACTTT
>NA|TRBJ1-5|once|TRBV5-1
CASSPITGNNQPQHF
TGCGCCAGCAGCCCGATAACAGGGAACAATCAGCCCCAGCATTTT
>NA|TRBJ2-2|NA|TRBV3-1/TRBV3-2
CASSQGGSGVTGELFF
TGTGCCAGCAGCCAAGGGGGCTCAGGCGTCACCGGGGAGCTGTTTTTT
>NA|TRBJ1-2|NA|TRBV28
CASKDQGGSPFYTF
TGTGCCAGCAAGGACCAGGGAGGGTCGCCTTTCTACACCTTC
>NA|TRBJ1-2|NA|TRBV28
CASSFSILDSRYTF
TGTGCCAGCAGTTTCTCGATTTTAGACAGTCGGTACACCTTC
>NA|TRBJ1-5|NA|TRBV19
CASSSRASQPQHF
TGTGCCAGTAGTTCCAGGGCGAGTCAGCCCCAGCATTTT
>TRBD1|TRBJ1-1|NA|TRBV7-9
CASSPTGGNTEAFF
TGTGCCAGCAGTCCAACAGGGGGGAACACTGAAGCTTTCTTT
>TRBD2|TRBJ2-7|NA|TRBV28
CASSHDGRYYEQYF
TGTGCCAGCAGCCACGACGGGAGGTACTACGAGCAGTACTTC
>NA|TRBJ2-7|NA|TRBV27
CASRAGAIASYEQYF
TGTGCCAGCAGGGCAGGGGCCATTGCCTCCTACGAGCAGTACTTC
>TRBD1|TRBJ1-3|NA|TRBV7-8
CASSSRGTASSGNTIYF
TGTGCCAGCAGCTCTAGGGGGACAGCGAGCTCTGGAAACACCATATATTTT
>NA|TRBJ1-2|NA|TRBV5-4
CASSLAQGQDGYTF
TGTGCCAGCAGCTTGGCCCAGGGGCAGGATGGCTACACCTTC
>NA|TRBJ2-7|NA|TRBV5-1
CASRAGTLTYEQYF
TGCGCCAGCAGGGCCGGGACACTAACCTACGAGCAGTACTTC
>NA|TRBJ2-1|NA|TRBV5-1
CASRGEQFF
TGCGCCAGTCGAGGGGAGCAGTTCTTC
>NA|TRBJ1-2|NA|TRBV30
CAWRETGVVGYTF
TGTGCCTGGAGGGAAACCGGGGTGGTTGGCTACACCTTC
>NA|TRBJ2-5|NA|TRBV28
CASSFPLGATVAQYF
TGTGCCAGCAGTTTCCCCCTAGGGGCCACGGTGGCCCAGTACTTC
>NA|TRBJ2-5|NA|TRBV5-1
CASSPPGGRETQYF
TGCGCCAGCAGCCCTCCAGGGGGGAGGGAGACCCAGTACTTC
>TRBD1|TRBJ1-5|many|TRBV9
CASSVGQGGNQPQHF
TGTGCCAGCAGCGTAGGACAGGGCGGCAATCAGCCCCAGCATTTT
>TRBD1|TRBJ2-7|NA|TRBV5-6
CASSSGQGAYEQYF
TGTGCCAGCAGCTCCGGACAGGGGGCCTACGAGCAGTACTTC